The clone carrying this TCR beta chain appeared a few times. Its specificity is not known. TCR beta libraries were built with iRepertoire HTBI primers and Arm-PCR of CDR3 regions. MiXCR, applied by TCRdb to the multiplex PCR reads, yields one record per CDR3 protein. The table lists 500,000 or so distinct CDR3 sequences, 15% to 20% of them singletons. These data belong to a study of regulatory T cells in long-lasting Graves disease. General study results and limits: Peripheral blood alone, not thyroid tissue, underwent study.

Time point specified: newly diagnosed GD, antithyroid drugs for less than 3 months. PBMC RNA was the source of the TCR library. This same sample was also taken into another study, of T cells in Graves' hyperthyroidism and ophthalmopathy.

This sequence originates from a middle-aged woman with Graves disease. Sequenced here: peripheral blood mononuclear cells (PBMCs), sampled at new diagnosis, from a patient treated with antithyroid drugs.

DNA of the CDR3: TGTGCCAGCTCACCAATAAGTCCGGCGGGCATGAACACTGAAGCTTTCTTT. Translated: CASSPISPAGMNTEAFF. The chain has TRBV18 and TRBJ1-1, with D unresolved. Germline V gives CDR1 KGHSH, CDR2 LQKENI. This CDR3 spans 17 amino acids. Between the trimmed V and J ends, which lost 2 bases and 0 bases, there was a span of 16 bases.